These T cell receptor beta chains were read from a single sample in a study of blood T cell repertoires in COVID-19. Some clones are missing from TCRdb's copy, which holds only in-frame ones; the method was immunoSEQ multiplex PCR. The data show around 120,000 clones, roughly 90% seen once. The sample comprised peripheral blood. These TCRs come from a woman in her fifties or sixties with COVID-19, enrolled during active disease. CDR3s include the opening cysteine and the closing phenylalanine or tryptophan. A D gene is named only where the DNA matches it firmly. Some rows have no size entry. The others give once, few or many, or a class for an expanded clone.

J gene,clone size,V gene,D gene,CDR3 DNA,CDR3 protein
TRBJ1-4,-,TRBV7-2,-,TGTGCCAGCAGCTTAAGCAGGGAAGGTGAAAAACTGTTTTTT,CASSLSREGEKLFF
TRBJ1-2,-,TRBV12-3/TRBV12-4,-,TGTGCCAGCAGTTCGATCCTCACGGATGGCTACACCTTC,CASSSILTDGYTF
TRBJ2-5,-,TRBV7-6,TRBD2,TGTGCCAGCAGCTCCCTGCGACTAGCGGGGGGGGAAGAGACCCAGTACTTC,CASSSLRLAGGEETQYF
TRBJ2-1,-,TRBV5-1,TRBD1,TGCGCCAGCAGCTTGGACGGACAGGGTTCCTACAATGAGCAGTTCTTC,CASSLDGQGSYNEQFF
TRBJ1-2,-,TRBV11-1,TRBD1,TGTGCCAGCAGTCCGGGACAGGGGAGTTGGAGCTACACCTTC,CASSPGQGSWSYTF
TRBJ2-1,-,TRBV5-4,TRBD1,TGTGCCAGCAGATGGGACAGGGTTTCCAATGAGCAGTTCTTC,CASRWDRVSNEQFF
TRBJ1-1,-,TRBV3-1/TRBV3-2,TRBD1,TGTGCCAGCAGCCGAGCCGGGACAGGGGGAACTGAAGCTTTCTTT,CASSRAGTGGTEAFF
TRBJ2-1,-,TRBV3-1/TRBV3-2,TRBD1,TGTGCCAGCAGACGGACAGGGAACAATGAGCAGTTCTTC,CASRRTGNNEQFF
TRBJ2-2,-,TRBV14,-,TGTGCCAGCAGCCAAAGGGGTGATGGAGCGAACACCGGGGAGCTGTTTTTT,CASSQRGDGANTGELFF
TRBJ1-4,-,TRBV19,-,TGTGCCAGTAGTACGCCCCGGGCGGAGACGGGAGAAAAACTGTTTTTT,CASSTPRAETGEKLFF
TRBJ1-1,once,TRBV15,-,TGTGCCACCAGCAGAGATCATGTCGGGGGAACTGAAGCTTTCTTT,CATSRDHVGGTEAFF
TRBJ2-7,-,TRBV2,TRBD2,TGTGCCAGCGGACTAGCGGGGGATCCCAGCTCCTACGAGCAGTACTTC,CASGLAGDPSSYEQYF
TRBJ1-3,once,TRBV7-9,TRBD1,TGTGCCAGCAGCTTAGAAGGGGGCAGAAACACCATATATTTT,CASSLEGGRNTIYF
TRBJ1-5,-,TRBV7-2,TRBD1,TGTGCCAGCAGCTTTACAGGGGAAAATCAGCCCCAGCATTTT,CASSFTGENQPQHF
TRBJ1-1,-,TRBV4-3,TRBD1,TGCGCCAGCAGCCAAACAGGGGCTAAGGCTGAAGCTTTCTTT,CASSQTGAKAEAFF
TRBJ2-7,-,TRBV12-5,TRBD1,TGTGCTAGTGGTTTGCTGGGACAGACCTACGAGCAGTACTTC,CASGLLGQTYEQYF
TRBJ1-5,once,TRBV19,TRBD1,TGTGCCAGTGCCCGGACAGGGGACCGGCATTTT,CASARTGDRHF
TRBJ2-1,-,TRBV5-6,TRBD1,TGTGCCAGCAGCCCCGGACAGGGGTTAAGTAAGAAACGCTACAATGAGCAGTTCTTC,CASSPGQGLSKKRYNEQFF
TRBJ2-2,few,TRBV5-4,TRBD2,TGTGCCAGCAGCTTATTTAGCGGGGGGGCATTTAGCGGGGAGCTGTTTTTT,CASSLFSGGAFSGELFF
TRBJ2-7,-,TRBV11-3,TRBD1,TGTGCCAGCAGCTCGGGACAGTCCTACGAGCAGTACTTC,CASSSGQSYEQYF
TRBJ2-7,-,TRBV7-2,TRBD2,TGTGCCAGCAGCTTATCGGCTAGCGGGGAAATGTACGAGCAGTACTTC,CASSLSASGEMYEQYF
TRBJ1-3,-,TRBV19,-,TGTGCCAGCCGGTTTAGGACAGCGAGCTCTGGAAACACCATATATTTT,CASRFRTASSGNTIYF
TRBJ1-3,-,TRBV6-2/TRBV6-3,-,TGTGCCAGCAGTTACCACCTCTCCAGCTCTGGAAACACCATATATTTT,CASSYHLSSSGNTIYF
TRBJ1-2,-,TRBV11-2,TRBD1,TGTGCCAGCAGCCTCCTGAGACGGGACAGGGACAACTATGGCTACACCTTC,CASSLLRRDRDNYGYTF
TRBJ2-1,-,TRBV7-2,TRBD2,TGTGCCAGCAGCCCTACTAGCGGGGGGGCCCTGTTCTTC,CASSPTSGGALFF
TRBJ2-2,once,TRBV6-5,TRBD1,TGTGCCAGCAGTTGGGGGACAGCGAACACCGGGGAGCTGTTTTTT,CASSWGTANTGELFF
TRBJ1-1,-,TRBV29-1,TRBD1,TGCAGCGCAGACAGGGGGAACACTGAAGCTTTCTTT,CSADRGNTEAFF
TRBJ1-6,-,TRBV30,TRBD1,TGTGCCTGGACCGAGGGGGCCCCAAATTCACCCCTCCACTTT,CAWTEGAPNSPLHF
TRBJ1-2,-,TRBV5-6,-,TGTGCCAGCAGCTTGCGGGGGGGGCCCAACTATGGCTACACCTTC,CASSLRGGPNYGYTF
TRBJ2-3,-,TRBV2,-,TGTGCCAGCAGTGAAAGCAGAGCGAATACGCAGTATTTT,CASSESRANTQYF
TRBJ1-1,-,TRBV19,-,TGTGCCAGTAGTCGCGCGTGGGGGCGGCAGGACAGCATGAACACTGAAGCTTTCTTT,CASSRAWGRQDSMNTEAFF
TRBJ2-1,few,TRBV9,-,TGTGCCAGCAGAGCCCCAGGGGATACCTACAATGAGCAGTTCTTC,CASRAPGDTYNEQFF
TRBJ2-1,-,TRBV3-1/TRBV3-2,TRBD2,TGTGCCAGCAGCCCTATAGCGGGGCAGTACAATGAGCAGTTCTTC,CASSPIAGQYNEQFF
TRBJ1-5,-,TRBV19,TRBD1,TGTGCCAGTAAACCCGGACAGGACAATCAGCCCCAGCATTTT,CASKPGQDNQPQHF
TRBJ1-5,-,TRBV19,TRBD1,TGTGCCAGTAGGAGAACAGGGGGCGATTTTCAGCCCCAGCATTTT,CASRRTGGDFQPQHF
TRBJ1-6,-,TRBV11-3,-,TGTGCCAGCACACCCAATGAGAGGTATAATTCACCCCTCCACTTT,CASTPNERYNSPLHF
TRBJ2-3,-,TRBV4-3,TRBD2,TGCGCCAGCAGCCAAGAGATACAGCGGGGACGGACTAGCACAGATACGCAGTATTTT,CASSQEIQRGRTSTDTQYF
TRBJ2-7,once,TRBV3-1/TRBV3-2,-,TGTGCCAGCAGCCAGGCGTCTGCCCGGGACGAGCAGTACTTC,CASSQASARDEQYF
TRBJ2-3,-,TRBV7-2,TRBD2,TGTGCCAGCAGCTTTGGGAGCGGGGGGCCAACAGATACGCAGTATTTT,CASSFGSGGPTDTQYF
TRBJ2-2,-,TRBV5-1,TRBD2,TGCGCCAGCGGCGGGACTAGGGGCACCGGGGAGCTGTTTTTT,CASGGTRGTGELFF